The present TCR beta chain was sequenced within a study of response to subunit inactivated influenza vaccine. TCRdb re-derived calls from the RT-PCR reads in MiXCR, one entry per CDR3 protein. The table records about 520,000 distinct CDR3 sequences, approximately 7.3% of them present only once. Points on this clonotype: Its antigen remains unknown.

Study-level results: The authors suggested that few new T cells are recruited per seasonal influenza vaccination.

This CDR3 has 13 residues. V was pared by 7 bases and J by 4 bases, with 5 bases of the junction left unmatched. The germline gives CDR1 SGHAT, CDR2 FQNNGV. Specimen: PBMCs from blood, collected roughly 24 months after vaccination. The source of this sequence is a man between 50 and 69 years old who received an inactivated influenza vaccine. The chain links TRBV11-2 to TRBJ2-7; 9 nucleotides line up with TRBD2. The CDR3 DNA reads TGTGCCAGCAAAGGAGGACTAGCGTACGAGCAGTACTTC. It specifies CASKGGLAYEQYF. The variable domain in full, with the rest retrieved from reference TRBV11-2 and TRBJ2-7, is EAGVAQSPRYKIIEKRQSVAFWCNPISGHATLYWYQQILGQGPKLLIQFQNNGVVDDSQLPKDRFSAERLKGVDSTLKIQPAKLEDSAVYLCASKGGLAYEQYFGPGTRLTVT.